What follows are 7 T cell receptor beta chains derived from one specimen sequenced in a study of cytomegalovirus exposure and HLA in healthy donors. Primers included in the PCR were 60 Vbeta and 13 Jbeta primers. Here immunoSEQ multiplex PCR was the method, and the copy in TCRdb shows in-frame clones only, minus some. The sample consists of some 200,000 clones, about 80% of them appearing once. Sequenced input: PBMCs. The source is a man between 18 and 29 years old in good health and CMV-seronegative.

This chain connects TRBV11-1 to TRBJ2-2; D gene ambiguous. The CDR3 runs to 13 residues. V lost 4 bases and J lost 6, with 9 bases in between. The germline gives CDR1 SGHAT, CDR2 FQDESV (reference sequence). The CDR3 region is CASSSDTAGELFF. The CDR3 DNA follows: TGTGCCAGCAGCTCAGACACCGCCGGGGAGCTGTTTTTT.

The chain joins TRBV5-1 to TRBJ2-1; D might be TRBD2 (6 bases). Deletions cut 0 bases from V and 6 bases from J, with 13 bases between. The V gene's germline CDR1 is SGHRS and CDR2 YFSETQ. This CDR3 contains 15 residues. In DNA form, the CDR3 reads TGCGCCAGCAGCTTGGGGACTATTTCGGGCAATGAGCAGTTCTTC. It translates to CASSLGTISGNEQFF.

J is TRBJ2-7 and V is TRBV11-2, with D perhaps TRBD1 (5 bases). CDR1 and CDR2 from the germline V gene are SGHAT and FQNNGV. V lost 2 bases and J 2 bases, leaving 7 bases between the germline ends. The CDR3 covers 13 residues. CDR3 nucleotides: TGTGCCAGCAGCTTATCGACAGCCTACGAGCAGTACTTC. It codes for CASSLSTAYEQYF.

This chain connects TRBV29-1 to TRBJ2-7; TRBD1 matches at 9 bases. After removal of 4 bases from V and 2 bases from J, the junction contained 3 bases not matched to a gene. The CDR3 is made up of 13 amino acids. The V gene's germline CDR1 is SQVTM and CDR2 ANQGSEA. CDR3 protein: CSVAGTGTYEQYF. In nucleotides, the CDR3 is TGCAGCGTTGCCGGGACAGGGACCTACGAGCAGTACTTC.

The V and J genes are TRBV9 and TRBJ2-7, with 9 bases identical to TRBD2. Germline CDR1 and CDR2: SGDLS and YYNGEE. Losses at the gene ends were 0 bases for V and 3 bases for J; bases not matched to a gene: 4. The CDR3 has 15 residues. CDR3: CASSVGREGHYEQYF. In DNA, the CDR3 is TGTGCCAGCAGCGTAGGGCGGGAGGGGCACTACGAGCAGTACTTC.

V gene TRBV10-3 combines with J gene TRBJ1-3, with a tentative D call TRBD1 (5 bases). V was shortened by 1 base and J by 4 bases, with 8 bases between the two germline ends. The CDR3 extends over 14 amino acids. Per germline, CDR1 ENHRY and CDR2 SYGVKD. The CDR3 DNA reads as TGTGCCATCAGTGAGTTGGGGGGAGGAAACACCATATATTTT. Translated, it gives CAISELGGGNTIYF.

This clone was detected a few times. The V call is TRBV29-1, the J call TRBJ1-5, with D unresolved. The CDR3 has 13 amino acids. Germline V gene sequence: CDR1 SQVTM, CDR2 ANQGSEA. The V end lost 4 bases, the J end lost 3 bases, and 10 bases lay between the germline ends. CDR3 coding DNA: TGCAGCGTTGCCTGGTCCTACAATCAGCCCCAGCATTTT. Translated: CSVAWSYNQPQHF.